Detailed here is one TCR beta chain. Its antigen is currently not known. Base qualities are not provided; no much larger clone lies one nucleotide away. TCRbeta CDR3 regions were amplified from genomic DNA using the immunoSEQ Assay, a bias-controlled multiplex PCR. On the study's bioinformatics: The number of nucleated cells in each sample was estimated from the amplification of reference gene primers within the assay. Sequence reads were collapsed and filtered to measure the absolute abundance of every unique TCRbeta CDR3 rearrangement. For each sample, productive Simpson clonality was calculated by taking the square root of Simpson's diversity index across productive rearrangements. TCRdb obtained this table from immuneACCESS and retained in-frame rearrangements with V and J assigned. These tables miss some clones; where compared with another copy, unresolved V genes account for less than half of the shortfall, and the remainder is unexplained. That table gives V, J and clone size, and the DNA gave D and trimming. The sample table records hundreds of thousands of clones; 70% to 90% of these occur just once. The leading ten clones occupy about 0.24% of the sample.

This entry belongs to a study of blood T cell repertoires in COVID-19 (dated by TCRdb to about 2020). Broadly, across the study: The collaborator samples originated in the United States, Italy and Spain and spanned the acute and convalescent phases of COVID-19. The sample metadata nearly always contained a de-identified subject ID, COVID-19 status, age in years and sex. The prospective study material was composed of cDNA or gDNA derived from T cells, B-cell-depleted T cells, or PBMCs. The samples were drawn from two sources: the first 160 participants of the ongoing ImmuneRACE study, and over 950 subjects contributed by 6 global collaborators. Where HLA class I and class II types were available, the types were taken from metadata supplied by the sample provider, not from assay-based typing. The repertoires were released in a freely available public database intended as a resource for research on the immune response to SARS-CoV-2. Deeply sampled blood TCRbeta repertoires from subjects exposed to, actively infected with, or recovered from COVID-19 were included in the dataset. The research as a whole found: Clinical and demographic metadata were provided uncurated, with the amount varying by source and participant.

Whole blood was collected in K2EDTA tubes by collaborating institutions according to the institutions' own protocols. For TCRbeta analysis, collaborators shipped samples in one of three forms: frozen whole blood, isolated PBMCs, or DNA extracted from either of those sample types. V and J lose 7 bases and 6 bases, and a span of 20 bases separates them. In the germline V gene, CDR1 corresponds to SGHDT and CDR2 to YYEEEE. Including cysteine and phenylalanine, the CDR3 has 16 amino acids. Kept here is only the CDR3 DNA, which spans 48 bases and is read in frame from base 1. Source material: peripheral blood. The sequence was obtained from a woman younger than 35 with acute or convalescent COVID-19. The chain links TRBV5-6 with TRBJ1-6; TRBD1 is possibly the D segment (5 matching bases). DNA sequence: TGTGCCAGCCAAGGTGGGCTCTTAAGGGGTAATTCACCCCTCCACTTT. It specifies CASQGGLLRGNSPLHF.